This paragraph reports one T cell receptor beta chain. The data were obtained in a study of T cells in narcolepsy. TCRdb keeps only in-frame clones here, not all; method: immunoSEQ multiplex PCR. This table has 25,000 or so clones, roughly 85% appearing once. The sample comprised memory (CD45RA-) CD4+ T cells from blood. This clonotype originated in a human donor in good health.

For the CDR3, the DNA is TGTGCCAGCAGCTTAGTTCGGGGGGTGGGAGATACGCAGTATTTT. This encodes CASSLVRGVGDTQYF. The chain carries TRBV7-2 and TRBJ2-3, with 7 bases matching TRBD2. The germline V gene has CDR1 SGHTA and CDR2 FQGNSA. V lost 1 base, J lost 5 bases, and 6 bases stayed unmatched. This CDR3 spans 15 amino acids.